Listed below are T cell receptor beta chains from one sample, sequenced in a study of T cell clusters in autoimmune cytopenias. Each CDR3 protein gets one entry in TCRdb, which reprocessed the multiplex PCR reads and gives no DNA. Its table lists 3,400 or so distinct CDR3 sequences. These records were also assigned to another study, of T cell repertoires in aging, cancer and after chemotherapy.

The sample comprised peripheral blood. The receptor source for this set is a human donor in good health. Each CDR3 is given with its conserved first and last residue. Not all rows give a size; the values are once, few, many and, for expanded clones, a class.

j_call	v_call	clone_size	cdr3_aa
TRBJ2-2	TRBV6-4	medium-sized	CASSDGQGTGELFF
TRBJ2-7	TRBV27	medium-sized	CASSLSVGYEQYF
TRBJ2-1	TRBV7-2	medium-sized	CASSLQTGPVIF
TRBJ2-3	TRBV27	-	CASSIGLAGTDTQYF
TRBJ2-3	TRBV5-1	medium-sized	CASSFGDITDTQYF
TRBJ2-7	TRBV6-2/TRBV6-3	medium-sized	CASSYSTGGYEQYF
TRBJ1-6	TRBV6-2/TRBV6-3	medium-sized	CASSDRENSPLHF
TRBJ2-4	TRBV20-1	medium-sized	CSARDSTGRKNIQYF
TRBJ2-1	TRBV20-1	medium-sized	CSAPRGSYNEQFF
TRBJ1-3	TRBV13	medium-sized	CASQDGHSGNTIYF
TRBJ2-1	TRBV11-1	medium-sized	CASSPRGTSGSRYYNEQFF
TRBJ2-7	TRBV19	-	CASRPPGTSVCEQYF
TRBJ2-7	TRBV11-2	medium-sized	CASSSGTGPYF
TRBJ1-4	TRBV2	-	CASSDRRTNEKLFF
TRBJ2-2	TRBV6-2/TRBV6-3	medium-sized	CASSSSRPTGELFF
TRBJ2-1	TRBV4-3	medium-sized	CASSQGSGRNYNEQFF
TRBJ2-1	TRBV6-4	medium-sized	CASSDSSGSNEQFF
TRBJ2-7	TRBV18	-	CASSPSQQGKEQYF
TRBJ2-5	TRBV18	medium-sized	CASSVDRGIVETQYF
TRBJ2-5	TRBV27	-	CASSRTGTREETQYF
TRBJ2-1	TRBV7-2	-	CASSQGLAGGQETQYF
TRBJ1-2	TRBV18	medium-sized	CASSPFGFNYGYTF
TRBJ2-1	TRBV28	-	CASIPGGGRTHEQFF
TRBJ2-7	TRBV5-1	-	CASSLGTGAYEQYF
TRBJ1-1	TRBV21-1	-	CASSMWTPNTEAFF
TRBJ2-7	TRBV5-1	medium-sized	CASSGGTGSSYEQYF
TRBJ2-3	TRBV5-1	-	CASSLRLAGGGADTQYF
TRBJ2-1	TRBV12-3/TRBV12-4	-	CASSFEGGIAGGPGNEQFF